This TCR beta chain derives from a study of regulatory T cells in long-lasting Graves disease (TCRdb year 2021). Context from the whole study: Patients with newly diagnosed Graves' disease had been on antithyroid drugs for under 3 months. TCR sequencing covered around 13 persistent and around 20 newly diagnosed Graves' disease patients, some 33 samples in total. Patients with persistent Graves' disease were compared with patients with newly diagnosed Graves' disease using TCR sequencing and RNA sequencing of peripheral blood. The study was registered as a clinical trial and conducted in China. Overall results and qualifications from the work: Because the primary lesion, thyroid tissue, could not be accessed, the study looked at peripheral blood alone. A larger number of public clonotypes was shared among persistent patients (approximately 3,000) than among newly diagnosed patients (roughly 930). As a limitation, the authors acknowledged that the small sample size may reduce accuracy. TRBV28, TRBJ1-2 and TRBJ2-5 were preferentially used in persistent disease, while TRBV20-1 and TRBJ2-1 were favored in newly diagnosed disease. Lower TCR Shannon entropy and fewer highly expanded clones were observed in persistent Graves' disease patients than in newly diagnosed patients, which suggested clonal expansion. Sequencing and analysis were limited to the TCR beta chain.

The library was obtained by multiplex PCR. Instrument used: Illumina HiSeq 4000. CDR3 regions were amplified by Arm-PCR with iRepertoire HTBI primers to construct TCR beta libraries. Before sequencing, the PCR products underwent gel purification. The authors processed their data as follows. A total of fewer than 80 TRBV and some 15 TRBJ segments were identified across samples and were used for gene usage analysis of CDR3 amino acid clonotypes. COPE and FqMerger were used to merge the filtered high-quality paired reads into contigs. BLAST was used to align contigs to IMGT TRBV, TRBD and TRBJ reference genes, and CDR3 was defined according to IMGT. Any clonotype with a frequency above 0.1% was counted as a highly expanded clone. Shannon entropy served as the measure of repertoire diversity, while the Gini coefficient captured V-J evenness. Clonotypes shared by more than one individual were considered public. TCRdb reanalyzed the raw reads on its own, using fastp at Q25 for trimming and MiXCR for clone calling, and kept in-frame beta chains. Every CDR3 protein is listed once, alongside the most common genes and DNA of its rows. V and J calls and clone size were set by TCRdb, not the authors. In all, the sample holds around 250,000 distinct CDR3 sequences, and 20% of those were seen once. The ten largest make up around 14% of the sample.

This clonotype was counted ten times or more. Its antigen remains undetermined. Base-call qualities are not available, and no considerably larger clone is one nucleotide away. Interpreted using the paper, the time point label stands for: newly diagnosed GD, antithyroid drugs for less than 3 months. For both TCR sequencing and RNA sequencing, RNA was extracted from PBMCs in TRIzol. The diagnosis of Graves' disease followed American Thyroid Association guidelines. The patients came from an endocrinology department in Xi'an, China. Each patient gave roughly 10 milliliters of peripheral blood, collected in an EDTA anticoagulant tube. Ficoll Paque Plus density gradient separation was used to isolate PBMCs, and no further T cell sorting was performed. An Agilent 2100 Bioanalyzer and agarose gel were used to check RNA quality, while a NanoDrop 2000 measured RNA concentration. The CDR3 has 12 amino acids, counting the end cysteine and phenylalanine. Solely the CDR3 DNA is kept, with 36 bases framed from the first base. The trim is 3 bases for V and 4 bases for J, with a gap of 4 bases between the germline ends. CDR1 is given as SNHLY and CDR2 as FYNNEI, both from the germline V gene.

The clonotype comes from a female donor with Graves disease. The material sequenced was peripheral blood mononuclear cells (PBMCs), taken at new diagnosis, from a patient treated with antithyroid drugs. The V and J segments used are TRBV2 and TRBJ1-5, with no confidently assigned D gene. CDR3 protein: CASSEGNQPQHF. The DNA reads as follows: TGTGCCAGCAGTGAGGGGAATCAGCCCCAGCATTTT.